Listed below are T cell receptor beta chains from one sample, sequenced in a study of blood T cell repertoires in COVID-19. Produced via immunoSEQ multiplex PCR; TCRdb's table is partial and in-frame only. Of some 320,000 clones listed, around nine tenths were seen once; the top ten hold around 2.7%. Material: PBMCs or T cells enriched from blood (not recorded which). The receptors originated from a man in his fifties or sixties who had recovered from COVID-19. The CDR3 runs from the conserved cysteine through the conserved F or W. Each record gives: V gene, J gene, CDR3 protein.

V gene: TRBV11-2
J gene: TRBJ1-3
CDR3 protein: CASNPGQTSGNTIYF

V gene: TRBV19
J gene: TRBJ2-5
CDR3 protein: CASKAGYGETQYF

V gene: TRBV5-5
J gene: TRBJ1-2
CDR3 protein: CASSSLPRDTRTSNYGYTF

V gene: TRBV6-2/TRBV6-3
J gene: TRBJ1-3
CDR3 protein: CASSKYNSGNTIYF

V gene: TRBV10-3
J gene: TRBJ2-2
CDR3 protein: CAISAQSGRAPNTGELFF

V gene: TRBV28
J gene: TRBJ1-3
CDR3 protein: CASRETGAPGNTIYF

V gene: TRBV28
J gene: TRBJ2-5
CDR3 protein: CASSSPAGGSETQYF

V gene: TRBV11-3
J gene: TRBJ2-1
CDR3 protein: CASTRLAEDEQFF

V gene: TRBV6-5
J gene: TRBJ2-7
CDR3 protein: CASRSTHSSYEQYF

V gene: TRBV10-1
J gene: TRBJ1-2
CDR3 protein: CASSDYTGTGKRGYTF

V gene: TRBV5-4
J gene: TRBJ2-5
CDR3 protein: CASSVTDSGGLKETQYF

V gene: TRBV6-1
J gene: TRBJ2-1
CDR3 protein: CASSEPGYNEQFF

V gene: TRBV28
J gene: TRBJ1-2
CDR3 protein: CASSFADNYGYTF

V gene: TRBV4-1
J gene: TRBJ2-1
CDR3 protein: CASSYSGGAGGRNEQFF

V gene: TRBV5-1
J gene: TRBJ1-5
CDR3 protein: CASSLEGANQPQHF

V gene: TRBV4-1
J gene: TRBJ2-1
CDR3 protein: CASSQEQGYEQFF

V gene: TRBV10-3
J gene: TRBJ1-4
CDR3 protein: CAISETPAGVGEKLFF

V gene: TRBV5-5
J gene: TRBJ1-2
CDR3 protein: CASSFSRFGLSYGYTF

V gene: TRBV5-1
J gene: TRBJ2-2
CDR3 protein: CASSAPNSVMSAGELFF

V gene: TRBV24-1
J gene: TRBJ1-2
CDR3 protein: CATMTRGANPIANYGYTF

V gene: TRBV6-4
J gene: TRBJ1-5
CDR3 protein: CASSVRLRSNQPQHF

V gene: TRBV6-1
J gene: TRBJ1-6
CDR3 protein: CASSEELGPSPLHF

V gene: TRBV4-3
J gene: TRBJ2-2
CDR3 protein: CASSQVTGSDTGELFF

V gene: TRBV30
J gene: TRBJ1-3
CDR3 protein: CAWSVLGNTIYF

V gene: TRBV18
J gene: TRBJ2-2
CDR3 protein: CASSPGTGGANTGELFF